The TCR beta chain under discussion was sequenced for a study of cytomegalovirus exposure and HLA in healthy donors. The wider study: The approximately 100 million unique TCR beta sequences, from some 170 million T cells, were found by an earlier analysis.

The primer mix had 60 Vbeta and 13 Jbeta primers. The repertoire was sequenced with immunoSEQ multiplex PCR; TCRdb's copy has only in-frame clones and lacks some. The table has 180,000 or so clones, about 80% seen once; the top ten hold roughly 6%. The CDR3 has 14 residues. Trimming took 3 bases from V and 2 from J, leaving 9 bases between them. The germline V gene has CDR1 SGHRS and CDR2 YFSETQ. Though probably carrying unrecorded immune exposures, donors were nominally healthy at sampling. The chain couples TRBV5-1 to TRBJ2-1, with D possibly being TRBD2 (5 bases). Sequencing input: PBMCs. The source is a man aged 35 to 55 in good health and CMV-seropositive. The CDR3, as DNA: TGCGCCAGCAGCTCAGCGGAGCCCTACAATGAGCAGTTCTTC. Its translation is CASSSAEPYNEQFF.